The 22 T cell receptor beta chains reported below all come from one sample, sequenced in a study of neurological immune-mediated disorders. TCRdb itself ran the 5' RACE reads through MiXCR, one entry per CDR3 protein. The sample has 25,000 to 30,000 distinct CDR3 sequences; 2.5% to 4% are singletons. The sequencing input was PBMCs. The receptor set was obtained from a woman aged 25 to 39 with multiple sclerosis.

This clonotype was detected only a few times. The chain carries TRBV27 and TRBJ1-2, with TRBD1 matching 7 bases. The CDR3 covers 14 residues. Germline CDR1 reads MNHEY; CDR2 reads SMNVEV (reference sequence). With 3 bases clipped from V and 4 bases from J, the junction kept 5 bases outside the gene matches. CDR3 amino acids: CASSFGGQRYGYTF. In DNA, the CDR3 is TGTGCCAGCAGTTTTGGGGGACAGCGCTATGGCTACACCTTC.

In this sample, this clonotype turned up many times. The chain joins TRBV12-3 or TRBV12-4 to TRBJ1-1, with D possibly matching TRBD1 (5 bases). The CDR3 is 18 residues long. V lost 5 bases to trimming and J lost 0 bases, with 22 bases between them. CDR3 amino acids: CASSPPPWTQLLNTEAFF. The DNA for the CDR3 is TGTGCCAGCAGTCCACCTCCGTGGACACAATTGCTGAACACTGAAGCTTTCTTT.

This clonotype was detected ten times or more. V and J are TRBV3-1 and TRBJ2-2, with D hard to call. Germline V gene data show CDR1 as LGHDT and CDR2 as YNNKEL (reference sequence). The CDR3 sequence is 15 residues long. Trimming stripped 3 bases from V and 1 base from J, with 9 bases between. This CDR3 reads CASSQGTGNTGELFF. CDR3 DNA sequence: TGTGCCAGCAGCCAGGGCACGGGGAACACCGGGGAGCTGTTTTTT.

This clonotype was seen at least ten times. This chain joins TRBV27 and TRBJ2-6; D gene ambiguous. Looked up from germline, CDR1 is MNHEY and CDR2 is SMNVEV (reference sequence). V lost 0 bases and J 3 bases, leaving 0 bases between the germline ends. This CDR3 comprises 13 residues. For the CDR3, the DNA is TGTGCCAGCAGTTTATCTGGGGCCAACGTCCTGACTTTC. It codes for CASSLSGANVLTF.

This clonotype was counted at least ten times. Since a much larger clone is just one base distant, this may be a read error. The chain is built from TRBV7-2 and TRBJ1-1; no reliable D call. Germline V gene lookup returns CDR1 SGHTA and CDR2 FQGNSA. The CDR3 runs to 13 residues. V lost 1 base and J lost 7, with 10 bases in between. The CDR3 coding sequence is TGTGCCAGCAGCTTAGAAGACGTTCATGAAGCTTTCTTT. Translated: CASSLEDVHEAFF.

This clonotype occurred many times. This chain joins TRBV20-1 and TRBJ2-1; TRBD2 matches 16 bases. The junction had 12 bases not matched to a gene; V was cut back by 6 bases and J by 4 bases. Germline V lookup: CDR1 DFQATT, CDR2 SNEGSKA (reference sequence). The length of the CDR3 is 18 residues. The CDR3 region is CSAGTSGRARGFYNEQFF. CDR3 nucleotides: TGCAGTGCCGGGACTAGCGGGAGGGCCCGTGGGTTTTACAATGAGCAGTTCTTC.

This clonotype was seen many times. The genes are TRBV5-1 and TRBJ1-1; 9 nucleotides line up with TRBD1. The CDR3 has 14 amino acids. Trimming removed 5 bases from V and 3 bases from J; junction bases left unmatched: 5. The germline V gene has CDR1 SGHRS and CDR2 YFSETQ. This chain's CDR3 is CASSGGTGYTEAFF. The CDR3 DNA sequence: TGCGCCAGCAGTGGAGGGACAGGGTACACTGAAGCTTTCTTT.

As regards this clonotype: One base away lies a much larger clone, so this may be a sequencing read error. This chain uses TRBV6-5 with TRBJ2-7; no reliable D call. The germline gives CDR1 MNHEY, CDR2 SVGAGI. This CDR3 is 13 amino acids long. V dropped 6 bases and J dropped 1 base, with 10 bases sitting between them. The CDR3 DNA reads TGTGCCAGCAGCAAGGGTACGTCCTACGAGCAGTACTTC. Translating it yields CASSKGTSYEQYF.

This clonotype was detected ten times or more. CDR3 bases: TGTGCCAGCCGGCCCGGTTGGGTTATGAACACTGAAGCTTTCTTT. As protein: CASRPGWVMNTEAFF. The rearrangement uses TRBV19 and TRBJ1-1; D is unclear. Trimming removed 9 bases at V and 0 bases at J, with 17 bases between. This CDR3 contains 15 residues. Germline V gene sequence: CDR1 LNHDA, CDR2 SQIVND (reference sequence).

Remarks on this clonotype: This may be a read error: a much more frequent sequence differs by one nucleotide. This chain uses TRBV2 with TRBJ2-1; TRBD2 matches 12 bases. Germline assignment: CDR1 SNHLY and CDR2 FYNNEI. This CDR3 has 17 residues. The CDR3 loop reads CVSSELALAGGHNEQFF. In DNA form, the CDR3 reads TGTGTCAGCAGTGAATTGGCACTAGCGGGGGGTCACAATGAGCAGTTCTTC.

This clonotype was recorded many times. This sequence joins TRBV18 and TRBJ1-6, with 7 bases aligning to TRBD1. Germline V lookup: CDR1 KGHSH, CDR2 LQKENI. The trim removed 8 bases at V and 14 bases at J, leaving 9 bases unmatched. The CDR3 is 12 residues long. The CDR3 DNA reads TGTGCCAGCACGCTGACAGGGCAAACCCTCCACTTT. It specifies CASTLTGQTLHF.

This clonotype was counted ten times or more. The chain couples TRBV12-3 or TRBV12-4 to TRBJ2-1, with TRBD2 matching over 11 bases. V lost 6 bases to trimming and J lost 7 bases; unmatched junction nucleotides: 11. This CDR3 has 16 residues. CDR3 bases: TGTGCCAGCAGCGTGGGACTAGCGGACCTAATTAATGAGCAGTTCTTC. The encoded protein is CASSVGLADLINEQFF.

This clonotype counts as medium-sized. A much larger clonotype is one base distant, so this may be a read error. This chain connects TRBV7-8 to TRBJ2-7; D is ambiguous. The CDR3 spans 11 residues. CDR1 SGHVS and CDR2 FQNEAQ come from the germline V gene. V was cut by 6 bases and J by 4 bases, with 7 bases left in between. CDR3 loop: CASRLYYEQYF. CDR3 DNA sequence: TGTGCCAGCAGATTATATTACGAGCAGTACTTC.

This clonotype was observed at least ten times. The V call is TRBV12-3 or TRBV12-4, the J call TRBJ1-5; D unresolved. Trimming stripped 3 bases from V and 1 base from J, with 7 bases between. CDR3 size: 14 residues. In DNA, the CDR3 is TGTGCCAGCAGTTTTGACACAAGCAATCAGCCCCAGCATTTT. Translation gives CASSFDTSNQPQHF.

This clonotype showed up many times. The genes are TRBV7-2 and TRBJ2-3; 10 nucleotides match TRBD2. The CDR3 totals 18 residues. CDR1 is SGHTA, CDR2 FQGNSA, per germline. Losses at the gene ends were 5 bases for V and 0 bases for J; bases not matched to a gene: 11. CDR3 sequence reads: CASSLRGGAGGSTDTQYF. Here the CDR3 DNA reads TGTGCCAGCAGCCTCCGAGGGGGAGCGGGGGGGAGCACAGATACGCAGTATTTT.

In the case of this clonotype: A much larger clone sits a single nucleotide away, making a read error possible. This chain joins TRBV20-1 and TRBJ1-3; D unclear. This CDR3 spans 16 amino acids. Germline V gene lookup returns CDR1 DFQATT and CDR2 SNEGSKA (reference sequence). The V end lost 5 bases, the J end lost 1 base, and 18 bases lay between the germline ends. CDR3 bases: TGCAGTGCTTCCCACTTCCCCGGAGAATCTGGAAACACCATATATTTT. Translation gives CSASHFPGESGNTIYF.

This clonotype occurred many times. This chain joins TRBV18 and TRBJ1-4, with unresolved D. The CDR3 runs 14 residues. The germline CDR1 and CDR2 sequences are KGHSH and LQKENI. Trimming stripped 3 bases from V and 7 bases from J, with 12 bases between. DNA of the CDR3: TGTGCCAGCTCACCGGGAGTTGGAGGTGAAAAACTGTTTTTT. It codes for CASSPGVGGEKLFF.

In its sample, this clonotype was seen many times. J is TRBJ2-7 and V is TRBV29-1; TRBD2 agrees at 7 bases. Germline lookup yields CDR1 SQVTM and CDR2 ANQGSEA. This CDR3 comprises 15 residues. The ends lost 4 bases at V and 0 bases at J; junction bases unmatched: 9. CDR3 sequence reads: CSVATRGVNSYEQYF. The CDR3 coding sequence is TGCAGCGTTGCGACCCGGGGGGTGAACTCCTACGAGCAGTACTTC.

This clonotype showed up many times. This chain links TRBV2 with TRBJ2-1; D may be TRBD2 (6 bases). The CDR3 length is 13 residues. Germline CDR1 reads SNHLY; CDR2 reads FYNNEI. V was shortened by 9 bases and J by 10 bases, with 19 bases between the two germline ends. CDR3 bases: TGTGCCAGACGGGACTCAACCGTGGGGGAGCAGTTCTTC. It yields the protein CARRDSTVGEQFF.

This clonotype came up many times. DNA of the CDR3: TGCGCCAGCAGCACCGGGACAGGGGGCAGTGAGCAGTTCTTC. Its protein product is CASSTGTGGSEQFF. V and J are TRBV5-1 and TRBJ2-1; 12 bases agree with TRBD1. The CDR3 loop spans 14 amino acids. The germline V gene encodes CDR1 SGHRS and CDR2 YFSETQ. J lost 9 bases, V lost 4 bases, and 5 bases had no gene match.

This clonotype has a count of ten or more. This chain links TRBV28 with TRBJ2-1, with D possibly matching TRBD1 (8 bases). Germline CDR1 reads MDHEN; CDR2 reads SYDVKM. Trimming removed 6 bases at V and 12 bases at J, with 21 bases between. This CDR3 has 14 residues. In DNA form, the CDR3 reads TGTGCCAGCAGCAAAACCCCCAGCGGGACAGGGCAGTTCTTC. It translates to CASSKTPSGTGQFF.

This clonotype has a count of ten or more. The chain employs TRBV18 and TRBJ2-4, with D possibly matching TRBD2 (6 bases). The CDR3 totals 16 residues. CDR1 and CDR2 (germline): KGHSH, LQKENI. V gave up 2 bases and J gave up 1 base, with 12 bases separating them. The CDR3 here is CASSPNDGRAKNIQYF. The CDR3 coding sequence is TGTGCCAGCTCACCAAACGATGGGAGGGCCAAAAACATTCAGTACTTC.